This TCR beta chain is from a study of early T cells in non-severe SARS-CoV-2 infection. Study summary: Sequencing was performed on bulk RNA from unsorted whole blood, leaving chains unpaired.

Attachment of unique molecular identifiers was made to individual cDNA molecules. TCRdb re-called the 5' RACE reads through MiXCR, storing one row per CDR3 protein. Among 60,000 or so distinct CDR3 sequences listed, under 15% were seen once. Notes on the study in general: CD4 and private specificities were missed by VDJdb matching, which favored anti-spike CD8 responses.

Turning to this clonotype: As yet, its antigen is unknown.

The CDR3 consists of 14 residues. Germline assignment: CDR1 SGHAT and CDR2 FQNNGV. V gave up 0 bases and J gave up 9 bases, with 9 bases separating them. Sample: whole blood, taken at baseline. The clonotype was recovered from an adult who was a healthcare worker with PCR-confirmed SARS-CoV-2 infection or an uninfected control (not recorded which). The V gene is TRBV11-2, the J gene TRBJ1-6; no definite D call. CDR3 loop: CASSLEGGISPLHF. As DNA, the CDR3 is TGTGCCAGCAGCTTAGAAGGAGGGATTTCACCCCTCCACTTT.